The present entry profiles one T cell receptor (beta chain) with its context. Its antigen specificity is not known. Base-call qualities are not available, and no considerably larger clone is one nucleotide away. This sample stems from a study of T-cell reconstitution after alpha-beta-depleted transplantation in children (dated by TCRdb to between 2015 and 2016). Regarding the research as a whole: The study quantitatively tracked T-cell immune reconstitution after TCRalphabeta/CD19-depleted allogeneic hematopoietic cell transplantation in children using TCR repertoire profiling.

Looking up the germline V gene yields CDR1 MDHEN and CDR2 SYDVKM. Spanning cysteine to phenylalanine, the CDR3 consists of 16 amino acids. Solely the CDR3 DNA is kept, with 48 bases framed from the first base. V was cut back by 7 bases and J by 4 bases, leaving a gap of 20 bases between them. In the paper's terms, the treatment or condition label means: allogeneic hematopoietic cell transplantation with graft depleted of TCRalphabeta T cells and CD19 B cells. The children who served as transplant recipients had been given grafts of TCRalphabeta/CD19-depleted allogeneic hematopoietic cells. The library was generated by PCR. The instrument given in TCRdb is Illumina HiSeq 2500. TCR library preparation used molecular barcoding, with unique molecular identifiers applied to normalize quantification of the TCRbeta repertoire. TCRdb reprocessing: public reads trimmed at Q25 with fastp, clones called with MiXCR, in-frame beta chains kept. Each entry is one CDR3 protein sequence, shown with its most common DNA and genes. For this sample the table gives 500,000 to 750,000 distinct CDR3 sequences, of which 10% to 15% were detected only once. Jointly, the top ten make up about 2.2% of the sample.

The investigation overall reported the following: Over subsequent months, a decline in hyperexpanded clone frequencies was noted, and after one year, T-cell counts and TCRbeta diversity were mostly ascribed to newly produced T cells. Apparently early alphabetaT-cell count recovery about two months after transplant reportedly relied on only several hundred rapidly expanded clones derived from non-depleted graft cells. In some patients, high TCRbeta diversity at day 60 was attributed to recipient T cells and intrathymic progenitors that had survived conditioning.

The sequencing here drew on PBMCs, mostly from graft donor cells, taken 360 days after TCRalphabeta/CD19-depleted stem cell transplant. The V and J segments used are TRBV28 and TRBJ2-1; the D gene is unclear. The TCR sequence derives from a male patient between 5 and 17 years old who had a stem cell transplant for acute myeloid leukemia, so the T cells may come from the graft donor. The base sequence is TGTGCCAGCACCAGAGTGCCCTCGGACCCTTACAATGAGCAGTTCTTC. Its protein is CASTRVPSDPYNEQFF.